The sequence of this T cell receptor beta chain was determined in a study of T cells in Graves' hyperthyroidism and ophthalmopathy. Study conclusions and caveats: Ophthalmopathy was predicted by the model a median of approximately 6 months ahead of onset. Ophthalmopathy was separated from stable hyperthyroidism by a 13 V-J model.

TCR beta CDR3 region amplification was performed from RNA transcripts. The primer set for the first-round RT-PCR of the TCR CDR3 was HTBI. In TCRdb, the multiplex PCR reads were re-called with MiXCR into one record per CDR3 protein. This table has under 350,000 distinct CDR3 sequences, about 18% appearing once. On this clonotype itself: The antigen is not known.

Germline CDR1 and CDR2: SGHRS and YFSETQ. This CDR3 contains 16 residues. V gave up 4 bases and J gave up 1 base; unmatched junction bases: 5. This rearrangement joins TRBV5-1 to TRBJ2-5, with TRBD2 matching over 12 bases. The source of this sequence is a woman aged 50 to 65 with Graves' hyperthyroidism. Sequenced sample: blood. For the CDR3, the DNA is TGCGCCAGCAGCCTCATGACTAGCGGGGGCCAAGAGACCCAGTACTTC. It translates to CASSLMTSGGQETQYF.